The 17 T cell receptor beta chains listed next were all sequenced from one sample in a study of cytomegalovirus exposure and HLA in healthy donors. The PCR had 60 Vbeta and 13 Jbeta primers. The protocol was immunoSEQ multiplex PCR, while the TCRdb copy is restricted to in-frame clones and leaves out a portion. The sample lists 65,000 to 85,000 clones, about nine tenths occurring once. The sequencing sample was made of PBMCs. The receptors here all came from a woman aged 25 to 39 in good health and CMV-seronegative.

J is TRBJ2-3 and V is TRBV10-3; 12 bases align to TRBD2. The CDR3 runs 14 residues. Germline CDR1 reads ENHRY; CDR2 reads SYGVKD. Losses at the gene ends were 10 bases for V and 3 bases for J; bases not matched to a gene: 5. The CDR3 loop is CATRLAGGTDTQYF. The CDR3 DNA follows: TGTGCCACCAGGCTAGCGGGAGGGACAGATACGCAGTATTTT.

The chain carries TRBV7-9 and TRBJ1-3; unclear D gene. The CDR3 contains 15 residues. Germline V CDR1 and CDR2: SEHNR, FQNEAQ (reference sequence). With 4 bases removed from V and 2 bases from J, the gap between germline ends came to 12 bases. The CDR3 nucleotides read TGTGCCAGCAGCTCCATCGGGTTTACTGGAAACACCATATATTTT. It yields the protein CASSSIGFTGNTIYF.

The V and J genes are TRBV5-4 and TRBJ2-3, with D unresolved. The CDR3 spans 12 residues. Trimming took 9 bases from V and 1 from J, leaving 9 bases between them. CDR1 is SGHNT, CDR2 YYREEE, per germline (reference sequence). CDR3 sequence: CATGGGTDTQYF. CDR3 DNA: TGTGCCACCGGCGGTGGCACAGATACGCAGTATTTT. Full variable domain (remainder filled in from reference TRBV5-4 and TRBJ2-3): ETGVTQSPTHLIKTRGQQVTLRCSSQSGHNTVSWYQQALGQGPQFIFQYYREEENGRGNFPPRFSGLQFPNYSSELNVNALELDDSALYLCATGGGTDTQYFGPGTRLTVL.

This chain connects TRBV7-2 to TRBJ1-1; 7 nucleotides line up with TRBD1. CDR1 and CDR2 from the germline V gene are SGHTA and FQGNSA. The J segment lost 5 bases and the V segment lost 2 bases, leaving 8 bases of the junction unmatched. The CDR3 extends over 15 amino acids. For the CDR3, the DNA is TGTGCCAGCAGCTTAAAGGGGGCGGGGAGGACTGAAGCTTTCTTT. Amino acids: CASSLKGAGRTEAFF.

This rearrangement joins TRBV30 to TRBJ1-2, with 8 bases lining up with TRBD1. Trimming cost V 0 bases and J 6 bases; bases outside gene matches: 3. Germline CDR1 GTSNPN, CDR2 SVGIG (reference sequence). The CDR3 length is 13 residues. The CDR3 DNA reads TGTGCCTGGAGTGTAAGGACAGGGAATGGCTACACCTTC. It translates to CAWSVRTGNGYTF. Filled out from reference TRBV30 and TRBJ1-2, the complete variable domain reads SQTIHQWPATLVQPVGSPLSLECTVEGTSNPNLYWYRQAAGRGLQLLFYSVGIGQISSEVPQNLSASRPQDRQFILSSKKLLLSDSGFYLCAWSVRTGNGYTFGSGTRLTVV.

The J gene is TRBJ2-7, the V gene TRBV28; TRBD1 matches 8 bases. Losses at the gene ends were 6 bases for V and 2 bases for J; bases not matched to a gene: 3. The CDR3 loop spans 13 amino acids. Germline V gene data show CDR1 as MDHEN and CDR2 as SYDVKM. For the CDR3, the DNA is TGTGCCAGCAGATCGGACAGGGCCTACGAGCAGTACTTC. It is translated as CASRSDRAYEQYF.

The chain couples TRBV15 to TRBJ2-7; 10 nucleotides line up with TRBD1. This CDR3 region has 17 residues. Germline V CDR1 and CDR2: LNHNV, YYDKDF (reference sequence). J was trimmed by 1 base and V by 3 bases; bases with no gene match: 9. CDR3 loop: CATSRGDRGGLSYEQYF. The CDR3 coding sequence is TGTGCCACCAGCAGGGGGGACAGGGGCGGTTTGTCCTACGAGCAGTACTTC.

The V call is TRBV7-8, the J call TRBJ1-5; D not resolved. This CDR3 comprises 13 residues. V was pared by 1 base and J by 3 bases, with 4 bases between. The germline gives CDR1 SGHVS, CDR2 FQNEAQ. The CDR3 nucleotides read TGTGCCAGCAGCTTAGTACTCAATCAGCCCCAGCATTTT. Translated, it gives CASSLVLNQPQHF.

The chain employs TRBV5-6 and TRBJ2-7; the match to TRBD1 covers 8 bases. The CDR3 contains 13 residues. Unmatched junction bases numbered 6, after V lost 4 bases and J lost 6 bases. Germline V gives CDR1 SGHDT, CDR2 YYEEEE. The CDR3, as DNA: TGTGCCAGCAGCGAGGACAGGGCTAGCGAGCAGTACTTC. Protein product: CASSEDRASEQYF.

J is TRBJ2-4 and V is TRBV20-1; no reliable D call. The CDR3 sequence is 11 residues long. V shed 0 bases and J shed 12 bases, with 9 bases lying between them. CDR1 is DFQATT and CDR2 is SNEGSKA in the germline V gene (reference sequence). The CDR3 sequence: CSARDGPSQYF. CDR3 nucleotides: TGCAGTGCTAGAGACGGTCCTAGTCAGTACTTC.

This clone was detected once. The chain is built from TRBV11-3 and TRBJ1-3, with D possibly matching TRBD1 (5 bases). This CDR3 has 14 residues. The V and J ends lost 2 bases and 9 bases respectively, with 14 bases between them. CDR1 and CDR2 from the germline V gene are SGHNT and YENEEA. CDR3 region: CASSLKAGVSTIYF. In DNA, the CDR3 is TGTGCCAGCAGCTTAAAAGCGGGGGTGAGCACCATATATTTT. Looking up the rest from reference TRBV11-3 and TRBJ1-3 gives the full variable domain: EAGVVQSPRYKIIEKKQPVAFWCNPISGHNTLYWYLQNLGQGPELLIRYENEEAVDDSQLPKDRFSAERLKGVDSTLKIQPAELGDSAVYLCASSLKAGVSTIYFGEGSWLTVV.

This clone appeared once. The chain couples TRBV7-9 to TRBJ1-1, with a possible D match to TRBD1 (5 bases). V was shortened by 0 bases and J by 1 base, with 9 bases between the two germline ends. Germline values: CDR1 SEHNR, CDR2 FQNEAQ (reference sequence). The CDR3 is 15 amino acids. The CDR3, as DNA: TGTGCCAGCAGCTTAGCTCAGGGCAGGAACACTGAAGCTTTCTTT. Residues: CASSLAQGRNTEAFF.

The table lists this clone with a few counts. V gene TRBV28 combines with J gene TRBJ1-1; 10 bases are shared with TRBD1. V was clipped by 4 bases and J by 4 bases; unmatched bases: 6. Germline V lookup: CDR1 MDHEN, CDR2 SYDVKM. CDR3 length equals 15 residues. CDR3 in DNA: TGTGCCAGCAGTTCGGGACAGGGGACCAGCACTGAAGCTTTCTTT. Translation: CASSSGQGTSTEAFF.

The sample holds one count of this clone. The rearrangement joins TRBV19 to TRBJ2-7; 9 bases map to TRBD1. Germline V gene lookup returns CDR1 LNHDA and CDR2 SQIVND (reference sequence). The CDR3 is 14 residues long. J gave up 4 bases and V 6 bases, and 7 bases lay outside the gene matches. The DNA for the CDR3 is TGTGCCAGTAGGCTCCGGGACAGGGATTACGAGCAGTACTTC. Its protein is CASRLRDRDYEQYF.

This chain connects TRBV7-2 to TRBJ2-7, with 11 bases that match TRBD2. Germline V gives CDR1 SGHTA, CDR2 FQGNSA. This CDR3 has 16 residues. Trimming took 0 bases from V and 9 from J; bases not matched to a gene: 10. CDR3 amino acids: CASSLAGTSGGGGQYF. CDR3 DNA sequence: TGTGCCAGCAGCTTAGCGGGGACTAGCGGAGGGGGAGGGCAGTACTTC.

This clone was counted a few times. The V and J genes are TRBV6-1 and TRBJ1-4, with D uncertain. Deletions cut 0 bases from V and 4 bases from J, with 12 bases between. The germline CDR1 and CDR2 sequences are MNHNS and SASEGT. CDR3 length: 16 amino acids. This chain's CDR3 is CASSEADGIGNEKLFF. DNA for the CDR3: TGTGCCAGCAGTGAAGCGGACGGGATTGGTAATGAAAAACTGTTTTTT.

This clone has a single count. The CDR3 here is CASSLRLQGNTGELFF. DNA of the CDR3: TGCGCCAGCAGCTTGCGGTTACAGGGGAACACCGGGGAGCTGTTTTTT. This rearrangement joins TRBV5-1 to TRBJ2-2, with D perhaps TRBD1 (6 bases). V lost 1 base and J lost 1, with 11 bases in between. The CDR3 loop spans 16 amino acids. CDR1 is SGHRS, CDR2 YFSETQ, per germline.